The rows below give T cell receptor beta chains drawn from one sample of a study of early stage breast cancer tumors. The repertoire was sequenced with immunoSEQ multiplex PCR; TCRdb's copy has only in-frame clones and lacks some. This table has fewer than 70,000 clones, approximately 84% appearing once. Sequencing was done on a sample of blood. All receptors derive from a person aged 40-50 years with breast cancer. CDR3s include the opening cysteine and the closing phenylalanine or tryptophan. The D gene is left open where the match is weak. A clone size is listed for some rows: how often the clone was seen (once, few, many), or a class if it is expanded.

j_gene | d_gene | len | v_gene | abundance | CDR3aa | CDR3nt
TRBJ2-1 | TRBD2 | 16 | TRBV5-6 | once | CASSPYGTSGLYEQFF | TGTGCCAGCAGCCCCTATGGGACTAGCGGGCTCTATGAGCAGTTCTTC
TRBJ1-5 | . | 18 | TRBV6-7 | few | CASRKTFRGAYSNQPQHF | TGTGCCAGCAGAAAAACATTCAGGGGAGCTTATAGCAATCAGCCCCAGCATTTT
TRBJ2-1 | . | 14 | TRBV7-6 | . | CASSLAGGSNEQFF | TGTGCCAGCAGCTTAGCGGGCGGCTCTAATGAGCAGTTCTTC
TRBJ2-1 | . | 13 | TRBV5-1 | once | CASSLRPYNEQFF | TGCGCCAGCAGCTTGCGACCATACAATGAGCAGTTCTTC
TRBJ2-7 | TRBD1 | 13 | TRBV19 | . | CASSGTGVSEQYF | TGTGCCAGCTCCGGGACAGGGGTCTCCGAGCAGTACTTC
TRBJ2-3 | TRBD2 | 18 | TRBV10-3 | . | CAISLGALTSGSTDTQYF | TGTGCCATCAGTTTGGGGGCCCTGACTAGCGGAAGCACAGATACGCAGTATTTT
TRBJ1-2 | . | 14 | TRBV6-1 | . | CASSEAPGNYGYTF | TGTGCCAGCAGTGAAGCGCCCGGCAACTATGGCTACACCTTC
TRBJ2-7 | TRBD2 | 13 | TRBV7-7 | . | CASSPGTSYEQYF | TGTGCTAGCAGCCCTGGGACTAGCTACGAGCAGTACTTC
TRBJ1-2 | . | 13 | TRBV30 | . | CASALRGYYGYTF | TGTGCTTCGGCACTCCGGGGGTACTATGGCTACACCTTC
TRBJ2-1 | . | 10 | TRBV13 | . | CASTKEEQFF | TGTGCCAGCACCAAAGAAGAGCAGTTCTTC